Reported below is one T cell receptor beta chain. Its antigen target is currently unknown. Base qualities are not provided; no much larger clone lies one nucleotide away. The immunoSEQ Assay, a bias-controlled multiplex PCR, was used to amplify TCRbeta CDR3 regions from genomic DNA. The original pipeline was this. The number of nucleated cells in each sample was estimated by amplification of reference gene primers within the assay. Sequence reads were collapsed and filtered to measure the absolute abundance of every unique TCRbeta CDR3 rearrangement. Productive Simpson clonality was computed per sample as the square root of Simpson's diversity index over productive rearrangements. Drawn from immuneACCESS, this table holds only the in-frame rearrangements with V and J called that TCRdb kept. Clones are partly lost; checked studies trace under half to an unresolved V gene and leave the rest unexplained. V and J calls and clone size come straight from that table; D and trimming were deduced from the DNA. For this sample the table gives approximately 330,000 clones, of which 88% were detected only once. Approximately 4% of the sample is in the top ten clones.

The collaborating institutions used their own protocols to collect whole blood in K2EDTA tubes. For TCRbeta analysis, collaborators shipped samples in one of three forms: frozen whole blood, isolated PBMCs, or DNA extracted from either of those sample types. This record belongs to a study of blood T cell repertoires in COVID-19 (dated by TCRdb to the early 2020s). Background on the whole study: Samples from collaborators originated in the United States, Italy and Spain and spanned both the acute and convalescent phases of COVID-19. The prospective study material was composed of cDNA or gDNA derived from T cells, B-cell-depleted T cells, or PBMCs. The dataset comprised deeply sampled blood TCRbeta repertoires from subjects exposed to, actively infected with, or recovered from COVID-19. The repertoires were made available in a free public database intended to serve as a resource for research on the immune response to SARS-CoV-2. The samples were drawn from the first 160 participants of the ongoing ImmuneRACE study and from some 1,300 subjects provided by 6 global collaborators. The sample metadata nearly always contained a de-identified subject ID, COVID-19 status, age in years and sex. Where available, HLA class I and class II types were obtained from metadata supplied by the sample provider rather than from assay-based typing.

Study-level results and caveats: Clinical and demographic metadata were provided uncurated, with the amount varying by source and participant.

The CDR3 goes from the cysteine to the phenylalanine over 13 residues. Only CDR3 DNA is held: 39 bases, read in frame from base 1. The germline V gene gives CDR1 as MGHRA and CDR2 as YSYEKL. V and J lose 1 base and 2 bases, and a span of 5 bases separates them. The sequence joins TRBV4-1 to TRBJ1-1; no confident D gene assignment can be made. The sequenced sample consisted of peripheral blood. This sequence was found in a woman between 50 and 59 years old with active or convalescent COVID-19. In nucleotides, the sequence is TGCGCCAGCAGCCAAGTCGGTAACACTGAAGCTTTCTTT. It translates as CASSQVGNTEAFF.